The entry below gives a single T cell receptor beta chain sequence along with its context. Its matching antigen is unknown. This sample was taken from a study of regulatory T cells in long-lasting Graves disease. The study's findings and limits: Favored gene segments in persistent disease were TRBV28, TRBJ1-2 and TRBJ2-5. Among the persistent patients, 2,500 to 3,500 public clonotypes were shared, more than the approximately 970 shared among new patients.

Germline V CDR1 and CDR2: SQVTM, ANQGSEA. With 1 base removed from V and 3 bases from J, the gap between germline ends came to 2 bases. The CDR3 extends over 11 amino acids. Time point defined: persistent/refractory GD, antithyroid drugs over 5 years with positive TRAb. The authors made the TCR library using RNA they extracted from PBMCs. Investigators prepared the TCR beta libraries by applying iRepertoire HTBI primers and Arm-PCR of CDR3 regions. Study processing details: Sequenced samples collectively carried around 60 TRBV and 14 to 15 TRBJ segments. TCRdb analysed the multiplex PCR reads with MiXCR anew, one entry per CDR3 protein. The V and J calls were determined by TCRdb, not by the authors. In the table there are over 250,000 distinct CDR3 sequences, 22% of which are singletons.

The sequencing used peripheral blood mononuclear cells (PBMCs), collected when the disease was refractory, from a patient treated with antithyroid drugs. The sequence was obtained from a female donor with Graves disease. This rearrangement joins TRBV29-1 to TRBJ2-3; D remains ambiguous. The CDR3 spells CSVEVTDTQYF. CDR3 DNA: TGCAGCGTTGAAGTGACAGATACGCAGTATTTT.